Shown below are 12 T cell receptor beta chains from a single sample sequenced in a study of T cell clonotyping in hematopoietic cell transplantation. The sample's time point: recipient sample about 28 days before transplant, after cytoreduction. Assay used: immunoSEQ multiplex PCR; TCRdb lists only in-frame clones, some missing. The sample has approximately 5,000 clones; around 84% are singletons. Sequencing used peripheral blood mononuclear cells, obtained before stem cell transplant. Every receptor here comes from a man in his sixties with acute myeloid leukemia. Some clones in this sample may be carry-over from other donors' samples.

The chain recombines TRBV2 with TRBJ1-1, with TRBD1 as a possible D gene (5 bases). This CDR3 has 14 amino acids. V lost 5 bases, J lost 1 base, and 11 bases lay in between. Germline CDR1 reads SNHLY; CDR2 reads FYNNEI. CDR3 protein: CASSPVRGNTEAFF. As DNA, the CDR3 is TGTGCCAGCAGTCCGGTAAGGGGGAACACTGAAGCTTTCTTT.

Here the CDR3 reads CASRQQGATNEKLFF. The CDR3 nucleotides are TGCGCCAGCAGGCAACAGGGGGCGACTAATGAAAAACTGTTTTTT. The chain employs TRBV5-1 and TRBJ1-4; 9 bases are a match to TRBD1. The CDR3 loop spans 15 amino acids. J was trimmed by 2 bases and V by 5 bases; bases with no gene match: 4. Per germline, CDR1 SGHRS and CDR2 YFSETQ.

The chain employs TRBV28 and TRBJ2-7, with D hard to call. The CDR3 runs 13 residues. Germline V gene data show CDR1 as MDHEN and CDR2 as SYDVKM. The V gene lost 8 bases and the J gene lost 5 bases, with 16 bases spanning the gap. The CDR3 bases are TGTGCCAGCGGACGTTCGGTTTTAAACGAGCAGTACTTC. This gives the protein CASGRSVLNEQYF.

The chain combines TRBV19 with TRBJ2-3; a weak D match, TRBD2 (6 bases). The V end was cut by 7 bases, the J end by 1 base, with 12 bases between. This CDR3 comprises 14 residues. Germline-derived CDR1 and CDR2 are LNHDA and SQIVND (reference sequence). The CDR3 region is CASTTGEGTDTQYF. The CDR3 nucleotides read TGTGCCAGTACCACGGGGGAGGGCACAGATACGCAGTATTTT.

The rearrangement joins TRBV19 to TRBJ1-1; D is possibly TRBD1 (6 bases). The V end lost 5 bases, the J end lost 1 base, and 11 bases lay between the germline ends. This CDR3 is 14 amino acids long. Germline V CDR1 and CDR2: LNHDA, SQIVND (reference sequence). CDR3 residues: CASSARGGNTEAFF. The CDR3 region has the DNA TGTGCCAGTAGTGCGAGGGGGGGGAACACTGAAGCTTTCTTT.

CDR3 DNA sequence: TGTGCCAGCAGTTACGGACGGATGGGTAGGTACGAGCAGTACTTC. Translation: CASSYGRMGRYEQYF. This chain joins TRBV6-5 and TRBJ2-7; the D is unclear. The CDR3 runs to 15 residues. Germline CDR1 MNHEY, CDR2 SVGAGI. The V and J ends lost 2 bases and 4 bases respectively, with 15 bases between them.

This clone was seen only once. The chain recombines TRBV19 with TRBJ1-4, with a weak D call TRBD1 (5 bases). Germline lookup yields CDR1 LNHDA and CDR2 SQIVND (reference sequence). V was trimmed by 4 bases and J by 8 bases, leaving 11 bases between them. CDR3 size: 13 residues. CDR3 sequence: CASSNRGVEKLFF. The CDR3 DNA follows: TGTGCCAGTAGTAATAGGGGCGTGGAAAAACTGTTTTTT.

This clone was seen a single time. The genes are TRBV29-1 and TRBJ2-4; 11 bases agree with TRBD1. J gave up 7 bases and V 4 bases, and 3 bases lay outside the gene matches. Germline V CDR1 and CDR2: SQVTM, ANQGSEA. The CDR3 is made up of 13 amino acids. CDR3 residues: CSVAGTGGNIQYF. CDR3 DNA: TGCAGCGTTGCCGGGACAGGGGGGAACATTCAGTACTTC.

The chain employs TRBV2 and TRBJ2-5; TRBD2 matches 8 bases. In germline, CDR1 is SNHLY, CDR2 FYNNEI. The CDR3 consists of 14 residues. The junction had 4 bases not matched to a gene; V was cut back by 3 bases and J by 4 bases. This CDR3 is CASSEISGAETQYF. The DNA of the CDR3 is TGTGCCAGCAGTGAGATTAGCGGGGCAGAGACCCAGTACTTC.

This clone occurred a few times. V is TRBV11-2 and J is TRBJ1-1, with D possibly being TRBD1 (6 bases). Germline lookup yields CDR1 SGHAT and CDR2 FQNNGV. Trimming shortened V by 7 bases and J by 1 base, and 16 bases separated the two germline ends. This CDR3 has 15 residues. CDR3 region: CASNPAGHRNTEAFF. The CDR3 nucleotides read TGTGCCAGCAACCCTGCGGGACATCGGAACACTGAAGCTTTCTTT.

This clone was seen a few times. V and J are TRBV11-3 and TRBJ1-6, with TRBD1 matching 12 bases. This CDR3 contains 14 residues. Trimming cost V 5 bases and J 9 bases; bases outside gene matches: 2. From germline, CDR1 is SGHNT and CDR2 YENEEA. Here the CDR3 DNA reads TGTGCCAGCAGCGGGGGACAGGGGGCTTCACCCCTCCACTTT. Amino acid sequence: CASSGGQGASPLHF.

This sequence joins TRBV6-5 and TRBJ2-5; D remains ambiguous. V was pared by 7 bases and J by 4 bases, with 13 bases between. In germline, CDR1 is MNHEY, CDR2 SVGAGI. CDR3 length: 13 residues. The CDR3 sequence is CASKPPALETQYF. CDR3 in DNA: TGTGCCAGCAAGCCTCCGGCTTTAGAGACCCAGTACTTC.